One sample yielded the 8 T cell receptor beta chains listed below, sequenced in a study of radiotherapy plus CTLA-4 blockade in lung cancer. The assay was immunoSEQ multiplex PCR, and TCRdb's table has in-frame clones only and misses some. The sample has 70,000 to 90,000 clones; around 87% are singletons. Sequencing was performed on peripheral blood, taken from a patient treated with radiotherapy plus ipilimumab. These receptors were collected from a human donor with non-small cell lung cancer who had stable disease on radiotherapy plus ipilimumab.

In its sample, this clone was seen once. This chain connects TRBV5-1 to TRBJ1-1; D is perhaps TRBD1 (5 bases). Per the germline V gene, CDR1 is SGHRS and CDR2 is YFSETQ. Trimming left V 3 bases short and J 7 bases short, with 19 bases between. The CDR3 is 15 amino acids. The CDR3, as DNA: TGCGCCAGCAGCTCCTCCGGTTGGGGGATTGGTGAAGCTTTCTTT. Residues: CASSSSGWGIGEAFF.

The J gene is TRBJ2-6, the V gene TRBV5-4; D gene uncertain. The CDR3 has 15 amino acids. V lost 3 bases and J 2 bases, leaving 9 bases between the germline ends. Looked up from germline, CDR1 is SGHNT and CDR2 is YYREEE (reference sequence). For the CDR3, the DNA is TGTGCCAGCAGCTCCTCGGGTACTGGGGCCAACGTCCTGACTTTC. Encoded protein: CASSSSGTGANVLTF.

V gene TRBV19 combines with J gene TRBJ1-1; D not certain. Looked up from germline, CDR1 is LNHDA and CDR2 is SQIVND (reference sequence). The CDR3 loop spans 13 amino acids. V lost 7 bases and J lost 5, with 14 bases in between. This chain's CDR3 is CASMRDLGTEAFF. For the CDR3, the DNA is TGTGCCAGTATGCGGGATTTAGGGACTGAAGCTTTCTTT.

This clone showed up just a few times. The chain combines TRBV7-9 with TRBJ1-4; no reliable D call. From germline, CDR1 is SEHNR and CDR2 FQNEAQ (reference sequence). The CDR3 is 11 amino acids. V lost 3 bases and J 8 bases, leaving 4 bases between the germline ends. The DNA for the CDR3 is TGTGCCAGCAGCTTTGGGGAAAAACTGTTTTTT. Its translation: CASSFGEKLFF.

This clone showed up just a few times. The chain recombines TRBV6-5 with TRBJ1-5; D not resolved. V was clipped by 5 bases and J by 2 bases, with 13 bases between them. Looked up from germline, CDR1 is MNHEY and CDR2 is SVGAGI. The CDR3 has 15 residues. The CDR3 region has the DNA TGTGCCAGCAGTCTCGGACGGGCAGGCAATCAGCCCCAGCATTTT. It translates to CASSLGRAGNQPQHF.

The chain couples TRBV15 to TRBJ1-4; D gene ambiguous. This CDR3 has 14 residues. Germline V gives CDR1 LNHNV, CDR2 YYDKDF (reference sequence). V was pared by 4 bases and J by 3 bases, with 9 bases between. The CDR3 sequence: CATSMQDSNEKLFF. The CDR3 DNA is TGTGCCACCAGCATGCAGGACTCTAATGAAAAACTGTTTTTT.

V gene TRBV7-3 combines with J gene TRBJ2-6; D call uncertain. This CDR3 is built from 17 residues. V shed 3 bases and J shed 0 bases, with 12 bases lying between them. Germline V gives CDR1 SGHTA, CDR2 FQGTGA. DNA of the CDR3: TGTGCCAGCAGCTTCGACATGATTGGCTCTGGGGCCAACGTCCTGACTTTC. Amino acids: CASSFDMIGSGANVLTF.

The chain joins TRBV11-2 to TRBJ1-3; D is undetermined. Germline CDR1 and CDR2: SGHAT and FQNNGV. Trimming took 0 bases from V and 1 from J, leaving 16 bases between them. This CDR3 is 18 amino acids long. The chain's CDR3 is CASSLDRAGGASGNTIYF. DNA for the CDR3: TGTGCCAGCAGCTTAGATAGAGCGGGTGGAGCTTCTGGAAACACCATATATTTT.